This T cell receptor (beta chain) was observed in a study of shared clonotypes between healthy human individuals. The donors, healthy adults who were HIV-negative, had experienced no recent acute infections or vaccinations. CDR3 size: 14 residues. Trimming shortened V by 6 bases and J by 5 bases, and 17 bases separated the two germline ends. Germline CDR1 is SNHLY and CDR2 is FYNNEI. DNA at around 190 ng, 25,000 to 35,000 T cell genomes, went into sorted-subset replicate PCRs. The repertoire was sequenced with immunoSEQ multiplex PCR; TCRdb's copy has only in-frame clones and lacks some. This sample yields approximately 500,000 clones, of which 90% to 97% are seen a single time; 0.05% to 0.07% belongs to the top ten.

This receptor was identified in a woman younger than 45 in good health. The chain uses TRBV2 and TRBJ2-7; D is ambiguous. Sequenced material: naive CD4+ T cells sorted from blood. Subset given: CD45RA+ positively selected. The CDR3 reads CASRVEPLKNEQYF. CDR3 bases: TGTGCCAGCAGGGTAGAGCCCCTGAAGAACGAGCAGTACTTC.